The 4 T cell receptor beta chains listed next were all sequenced from one sample in a study of blood T cell repertoires in COVID-19. Here immunoSEQ multiplex PCR was the method, and the copy in TCRdb shows in-frame clones only, minus some. This sample has over 55,000 clones, with almost 85% found just once. Sequencing used peripheral blood. The receptors were sampled from a man aged 50-59 years with acute or convalescent COVID-19.

The rearrangement uses TRBV25-1 and TRBJ2-3; 11 bases agree with TRBD2. Trimming took 3 bases from V and 5 from J; bases not matched to a gene: 7. From germline, CDR1 is MGHDK and CDR2 SYGVNS. The CDR3 length is 16 residues. CDR3 nucleotides: TGTGCCAGCAGTGATGATAGCGGGGGGGCCGTAGATACGCAGTATTTT. Its protein product is CASSDDSGGAVDTQYF.

The chain recombines TRBV5-1 with TRBJ2-2, with D tentatively TRBD1 (6 bases). Trimming pared 0 bases from V and 7 bases from J, leaving 16 bases between. Germline V CDR1 and CDR2: SGHRS, YFSETQ. The CDR3 totals 16 residues. CDR3 in amino acids: CASSLAQGSEDGELFF. CDR3 in DNA: TGCGCCAGCAGCTTGGCGCAGGGGAGTGAGGACGGGGAGCTGTTTTTT.

The chain is built from TRBV7-3 and TRBJ2-1; 8 bases fit TRBD1. The V gene's germline CDR1 is SGHTA and CDR2 FQGTGA. Trimming removed 5 bases from V and 8 bases from J; junction bases left unmatched: 11. This CDR3 contains 15 residues. CDR3 in DNA: TGTGCCAGCAGCAATGACAGGGGACCCCCGGATGAGCAGTTCTTC. Protein sequence: CASSNDRGPPDEQFF.

This clone came up once. The chain has TRBV11-2 and TRBJ2-7; TRBD2 matches 8 bases. The CDR3 runs to 15 residues. Germline CDR1 reads SGHAT; CDR2 reads FQNNGV. V was pared by 4 bases and J by 0 bases, with 5 bases of the junction left unmatched. The CDR3 coding sequence is TGTGCCAGCAGCTCCTTAGCGGGGAGCTCCTACGAGCAGTACTTC. It is translated as CASSSLAGSSYEQYF.